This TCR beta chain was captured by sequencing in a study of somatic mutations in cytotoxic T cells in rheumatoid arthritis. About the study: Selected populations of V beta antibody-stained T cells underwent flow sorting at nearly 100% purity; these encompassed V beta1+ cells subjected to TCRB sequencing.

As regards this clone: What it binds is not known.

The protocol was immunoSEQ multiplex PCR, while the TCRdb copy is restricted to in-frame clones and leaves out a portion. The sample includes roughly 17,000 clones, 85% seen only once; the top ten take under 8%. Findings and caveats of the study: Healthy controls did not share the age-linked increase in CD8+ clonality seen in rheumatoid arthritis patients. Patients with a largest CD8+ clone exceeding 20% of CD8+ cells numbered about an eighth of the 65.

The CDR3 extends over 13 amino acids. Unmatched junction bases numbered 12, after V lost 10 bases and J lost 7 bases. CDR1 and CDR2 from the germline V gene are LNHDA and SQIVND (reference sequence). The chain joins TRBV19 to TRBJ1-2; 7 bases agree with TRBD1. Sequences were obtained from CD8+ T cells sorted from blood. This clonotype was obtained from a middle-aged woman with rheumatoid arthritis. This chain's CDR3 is CATRQGPMGGYTF. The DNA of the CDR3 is TGTGCCACAAGACAGGGTCCAATGGGTGGCTACACCTTC.